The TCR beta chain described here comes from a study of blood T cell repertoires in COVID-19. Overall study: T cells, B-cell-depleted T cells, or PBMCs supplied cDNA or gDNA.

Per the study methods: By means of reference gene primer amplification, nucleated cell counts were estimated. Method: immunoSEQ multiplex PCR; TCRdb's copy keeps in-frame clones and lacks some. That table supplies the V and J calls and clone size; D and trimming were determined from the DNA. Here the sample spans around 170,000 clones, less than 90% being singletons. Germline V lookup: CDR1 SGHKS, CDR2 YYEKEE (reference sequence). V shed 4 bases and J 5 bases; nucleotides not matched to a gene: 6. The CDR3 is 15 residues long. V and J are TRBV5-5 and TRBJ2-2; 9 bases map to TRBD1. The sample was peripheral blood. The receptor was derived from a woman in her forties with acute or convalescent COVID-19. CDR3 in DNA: TGTGCCAGCAGCGCTACCGGGACAGGGACCGGGGAGCTGTTTTTT. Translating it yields CASSATGTGTGELFF. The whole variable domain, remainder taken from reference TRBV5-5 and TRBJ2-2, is DAGVTQSPTHLIKTRGQQVTLRCSPISGHKSVSWYQQVLGQGPQFIFQYYEKEERGRGNFPDRFSARQFPNYSSELNVNALLLGDSALYLCASSATGTGTGELFFGEGSRLTVL.